This T cell receptor beta chain was profiled in a study of control samples from healthy donors and cancer patients. The method was immunoSEQ multiplex PCR; TCRdb's version includes in-frame clones alone and lacks a portion of them. The data show roughly 150,000 clones, around nine tenths seen once. Trimming took 3 bases from V and 2 from J, leaving 17 bases between them. Germline V CDR1 and CDR2: DFQATT, SNEGSKA (reference sequence). This CDR3 is built from 15 residues. The chain is built from TRBV20-1 and TRBJ2-7; D is possibly TRBD1 (5 bases). This sequence was found in a man aged 25-45 years in good health. The sample taken for sequencing was blood. CDR3 nucleotide sequence: TGCAGTGCTAGTCCTCCCGACAGCCTCACCTACGAGCAGTACTTC. Translating it yields CSASPPDSLTYEQYF.